Following are 9 T cell receptor beta chains from one sample sequenced in a study of T-cell memory formation after mild COVID-19. MiXCR was run by TCRdb on the 5' RACE reads, yielding one entry per CDR3 protein. The table has under 300,000 distinct CDR3 sequences, around 17% seen once. Sequenced: PBMCs or a T cell subset sorted from them (not recorded which). Receptors originate from a man between 18 and 29 years old who had mild COVID-19 (a few samples of this study predate the infection). Cell type and time point are not known.

This clonotype was picked up one time. V gene TRBV7-2 combines with J gene TRBJ2-2; TRBD1 aligns across 7 bases. The germline V gene encodes CDR1 SGHTA and CDR2 FQGNSA. Trimming removed 5 bases from V and 0 bases from J; junction bases left unmatched: 12. This CDR3 contains 18 residues. The CDR3 coding sequence is TGTGCCAGCAGCCAGAGGGGGACAGCGTATACGAACACCGGGGAGCTGTTTTTT. The encoded protein is CASSQRGTAYTNTGELFF.

This clonotype was counted between two and nine times. This chain connects TRBV6-5 to TRBJ1-4, with D possibly TRBD1 on 5 matching bases. The germline CDR1 and CDR2 sequences are MNHEY and SVGAGI. This CDR3 region has 16 residues. V lost 2 bases to trimming and J lost 7 bases, with 17 bases between them. The CDR3 DNA follows: TGTGCCAGCAGTTACGTGGCCAGGGCCTTTCCTGAAAAACTGTTTTTT. It yields the protein CASSYVARAFPEKLFF.

This clonotype was detected only a few times. The V gene is TRBV4-3, the J gene TRBJ1-2; D gene unclear. This CDR3 is built from 14 residues. The germline V and J ends were trimmed by 0 bases and 8 bases, with 13 bases remaining between them. The V gene's germline CDR1 is LGHNA and CDR2 YSLEER. Written as DNA, the CDR3 is TGCGCCAGCAGCCAAGATTTTGGAGGGATCGGCTACACCTTC. Its protein is CASSQDFGGIGYTF.

The sample holds a few counts of this clonotype. J is TRBJ1-4 and V is TRBV7-6; 7 bases fit TRBD1. The CDR3 has 14 residues. J gave up 7 bases and V 1 base, and 3 bases lay outside the gene matches. Germline V lookup: CDR1 SGHVS, CDR2 FNYEAQ. CDR3 nucleotides: TGTGCCAGCAGCTTAGGACAGGGTCGTGAAAAACTGTTTTTT. Amino acid sequence: CASSLGQGREKLFF.

V and J are TRBV7-9 and TRBJ2-3, with D possibly TRBD2 on 5 matching bases. Germline loops: CDR1 SEHNR, CDR2 FQNEAQ (reference sequence). The length of the CDR3 is 14 residues. Trimming cost V 3 bases and J 2 bases, with 9 bases left between them. CDR3 sequence: CASSLSGITDTQYF. CDR3 nucleotides: TGTGCCAGCAGCTTGAGCGGAATCACAGATACGCAGTATTTT.

The V gene is TRBV27, the J gene TRBJ2-5; the D gene is possibly TRBD2 (6 bases). Trimming took off 2 bases at V and 7 bases at J, with 11 bases between the two ends. This CDR3 is 13 amino acids long. The germline CDR1 and CDR2 sequences are MNHEY and SMNVEV (reference sequence). In DNA form, the CDR3 reads TGTGCCAGCAGTTTAGGGCGGGGCGGGACCCAGTACTTC. This gives the protein CASSLGRGGTQYF.

V and J are TRBV6-1 and TRBJ1-6, with D unresolved. Trimming pared 6 bases from V and 8 bases from J, leaving 8 bases between. The CDR3 has 12 residues. Germline V lookup: CDR1 MNHNS, CDR2 SASEGT. This CDR3 reads CASRSVDSPLHF. DNA for the CDR3: TGTGCCAGCAGGTCGGTAGATTCACCCCTCCACTTT.

This clonotype occurred a few times. The DNA for the CDR3 is TGTGCCAGCAGGACCCCCGGGGGGAACACCGGGGAGCTGTTTTTT. It translates to CASRTPGGNTGELFF. V and J are TRBV11-2 and TRBJ2-2, with a possible D match to TRBD2 (6 bases). V dropped 6 bases and J dropped 1 base, with 12 bases sitting between them. The CDR3 length is 15 residues. Germline values: CDR1 SGHAT, CDR2 FQNNGV.

This clonotype occurred a few times. The chain combines TRBV5-1 with TRBJ2-7; perhaps D is TRBD1 or TRBD2 (5 bases each). V lost 2 bases, J lost 0 bases, and 9 bases lay in between. The CDR3 is 14 amino acids. In germline, CDR1 is SGHRS, CDR2 YFSETQ. Written as DNA, the CDR3 is TGCGCCAGCAGCTTCAGGGACCCCTCCTACGAGCAGTACTTC. As protein: CASSFRDPSYEQYF.